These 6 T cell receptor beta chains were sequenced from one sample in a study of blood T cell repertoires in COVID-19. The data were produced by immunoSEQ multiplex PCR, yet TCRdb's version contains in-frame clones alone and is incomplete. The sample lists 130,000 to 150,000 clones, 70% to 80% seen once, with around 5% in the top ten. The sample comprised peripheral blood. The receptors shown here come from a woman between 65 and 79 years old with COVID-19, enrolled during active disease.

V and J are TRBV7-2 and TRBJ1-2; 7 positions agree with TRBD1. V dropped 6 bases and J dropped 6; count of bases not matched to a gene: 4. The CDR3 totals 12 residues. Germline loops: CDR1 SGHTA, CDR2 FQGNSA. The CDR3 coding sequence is TGTGCCAGCAGATCCGGGACAGATGGCTACACCTTC. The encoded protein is CASRSGTDGYTF.

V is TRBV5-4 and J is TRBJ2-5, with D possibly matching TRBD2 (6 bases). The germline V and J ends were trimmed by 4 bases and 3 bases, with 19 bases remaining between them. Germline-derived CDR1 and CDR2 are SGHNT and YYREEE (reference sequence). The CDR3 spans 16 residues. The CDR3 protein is CASSPGLIRGKETQYF. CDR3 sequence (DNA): TGTGCCAGCAGCCCGGGGCTCATTCGGGGGAAAGAGACCCAGTACTTC.

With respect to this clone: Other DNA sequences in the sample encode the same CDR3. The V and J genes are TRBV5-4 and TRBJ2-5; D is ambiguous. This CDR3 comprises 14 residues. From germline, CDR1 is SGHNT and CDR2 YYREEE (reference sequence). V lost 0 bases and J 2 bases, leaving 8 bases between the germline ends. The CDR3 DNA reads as TGTGCCAGCAGCTTGGCCGGTGTTCAAGAGACCCAGTACTTC. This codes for CASSLAGVQETQYF.

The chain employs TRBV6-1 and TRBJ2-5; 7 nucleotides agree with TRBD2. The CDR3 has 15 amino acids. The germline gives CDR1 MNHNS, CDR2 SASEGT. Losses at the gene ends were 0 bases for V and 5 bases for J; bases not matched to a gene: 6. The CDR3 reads CASSEAEGGWETQYF. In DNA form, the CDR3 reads TGTGCCAGCAGTGAAGCGGAGGGAGGGTGGGAGACCCAGTACTTC.

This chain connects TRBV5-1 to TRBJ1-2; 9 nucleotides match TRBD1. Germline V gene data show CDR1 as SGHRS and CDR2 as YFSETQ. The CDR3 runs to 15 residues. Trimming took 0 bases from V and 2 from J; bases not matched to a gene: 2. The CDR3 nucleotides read TGCGCCAGCAGCTTGGCGACAGGGGGGAACTATGGCTACACCTTC. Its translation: CASSLATGGNYGYTF. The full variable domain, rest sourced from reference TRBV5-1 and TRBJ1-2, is KAGVTQTPRYLIKTRGQQVTLSCSPISGHRSVSWYQQTPGQGLQFLFEYFSETQRNKGNFPGRFSGRQFSNSRSEMNVSTLELGDSALYLCASSLATGGNYGYTFGSGTRLTVV.

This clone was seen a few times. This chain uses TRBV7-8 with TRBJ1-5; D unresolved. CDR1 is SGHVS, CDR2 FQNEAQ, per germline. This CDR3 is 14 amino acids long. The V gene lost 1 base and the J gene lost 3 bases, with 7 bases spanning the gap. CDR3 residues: CASSLGGTNQPQHF. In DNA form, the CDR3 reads TGTGCCAGCAGCTTAGGAGGCACCAATCAGCCCCAGCATTTT.